One and the same sample provided the 9 T cell receptor beta chains below, sequenced in a study of T cell responses to AZD1222 COVID-19 vaccine. The method was immunoSEQ multiplex PCR; TCRdb's version includes in-frame clones alone and lacks a portion of them. Among about 180,000 clones listed, approximately 95% were seen once. The sequences come from peripheral blood, collected 28 days after the second dose of the MenACWY control vaccine. The receptors shown here come from an adult who received the MenACWY meningococcal vaccine as a control.

V is TRBV7-2 and J is TRBJ1-5; 8 bases match TRBD1. This CDR3 has 17 residues. Unmatched junction bases numbered 6, after V lost 0 bases and J lost 2 bases. Germline V gene lookup returns CDR1 SGHTA and CDR2 FQGNSA. CDR3 bases: TGTGCCAGCAGCTTAGCTCAGGGGGCGGGTGGCAATCAGCCCCAGCATTTT. It translates to CASSLAQGAGGNQPQHF. The variable domain in full, with the rest retrieved from reference TRBV7-2 and TRBJ1-5, is GAGVSQSPSNKVTEKGKDVELRCDPISGHTALYWYRQSLGQGLEFLIYFQGNSAPDKSGLPSDRFSAERTGGSVSTLTIQRTQQEDSAVYLCASSLAQGAGGNQPQHFGDGTRLSIL.

The V and J genes are TRBV30 and TRBJ1-2, with TRBD1 as a possible D gene (5 bases). Trimming took off 2 bases at V and 4 bases at J, with 17 bases between the two ends. CDR1 and CDR2 from the germline V gene are GTSNPN and SVGIG (reference sequence). This CDR3 is built from 15 residues. The CDR3 region is CAWSRLRVWGYGYTF. As DNA, the CDR3 is TGTGCCTGGAGTCGCCTCAGGGTGTGGGGCTATGGCTACACCTTC.

The chain joins TRBV7-2 to TRBJ2-7, with 12 bases lining up with TRBD1. V shed 6 bases, J shed 4 bases, and the junction held 7 bases outside the gene matches. Per the germline V gene, CDR1 is SGHTA and CDR2 is FQGNSA. This CDR3 contains 15 residues. CDR3 nucleotides: TGTGCCAGCAGGGCGGGGACAGGGGGCATTTACGAGCAGTACTTC. It translates to CASRAGTGGIYEQYF.

The chain employs TRBV6-5 and TRBJ2-1; D remains unclear. CDR1 is MNHEY and CDR2 is SVGAGI in the germline V gene. Trimming cost V 5 bases and J 0 bases, with 8 bases left between them. The CDR3 is 14 residues long. The CDR3: CASSTSPSYNEQFF. The DNA for the CDR3 is TGTGCCAGCAGTACCAGTCCCTCCTACAATGAGCAGTTCTTC.

The J gene is TRBJ2-3, the V gene TRBV27; a possible D gene is TRBD1 (5 bases). This CDR3 contains 14 residues. V dropped 4 bases and J dropped 6 bases, with 14 bases sitting between them. Per the germline V gene, CDR1 is MNHEY and CDR2 is SMNVEV (reference sequence). CDR3 sequence (DNA): TGTGCCAGCAGTTCCAGAGAAGGGGCCGATACGCAGTATTTT. It encodes CASSSREGADTQYF.

This chain uses TRBV7-9 with TRBJ1-1; the D gene is possibly TRBD1 (6 bases). Germline CDR1 is SEHNR and CDR2 is FQNEAQ (reference sequence). V was clipped by 1 base and J by 6 bases, with 12 bases between them. The CDR3 runs 14 residues. CDR3 bases: TGTGCCAGCAGCTTAGACAGGGCGACGGCTGAAGCTTTCTTT. This codes for CASSLDRATAEAFF. Full variable domain (remainder filled in from reference TRBV7-9 and TRBJ1-1): DTGVSQNPRHKITKRGQNVTFRCDPISEHNRLYWYRQTLGQGPEFLTYFQNEAQLEKSRLLSDRFSAERPKGSFSTLEIQRTEQGDSAMYLCASSLDRATAEAFFGQGTRLTVV.

The CDR3 coding sequence is TGTGCCAGCGGAGAGTTTAGTTATGGCTACACCTTC. Translation gives CASGEFSYGYTF. The gene calls are TRBV12-3 or TRBV12-4 and TRBJ1-2; no clear D gene. V lost 8 bases and J 5 bases, leaving 12 bases between the germline ends. CDR3 size: 12 residues.

The gene calls are TRBV16 and TRBJ1-2; the D gene is possibly TRBD1 (6 bases). Trimming took off 0 bases at V and 4 bases at J, with 15 bases between the two ends. Germline V gene data show CDR1 as KGHSY and CDR2 as FQNENV. The CDR3 is 16 residues long. This CDR3 reads CASSQSRGRGSYGYTF. CDR3 sequence (DNA): TGTGCCAGCAGCCAATCGCGTGGCAGGGGATCCTATGGCTACACCTTC.

J is TRBJ1-1 and V is TRBV30, with D unresolved. CDR3 length: 12 residues. Germline-derived CDR1 and CDR2 are GTSNPN and SVGIG (reference sequence). Trimming took off 2 bases at V and 5 bases at J, with 9 bases between the two ends. Here the CDR3 DNA reads TGTGCCTGGAGTCCTACATTTACTGAAGCTTTCTTT. It translates to CAWSPTFTEAFF.